Below, 11 T cell receptor beta chains from the same sample are listed, as sequenced in a study of PD-L1 blockade in urothelial cancer. Time point noted: peripheral blood 6 weeks after treatment start. TCRdb keeps only in-frame clones here, not all; method: immunoSEQ multiplex PCR. Among more than 45,000 clones listed, approximately 80% were seen once. The sequences come from PBMCs, collected around atezolizumab (anti-PD-L1) treatment. These receptors came from a man between 65 and 79 years old with urothelial cancer.

The chain recombines TRBV30 with TRBJ2-7; possible D gene TRBD1, 5 bases. This CDR3 comprises 12 residues. Germline V CDR1 and CDR2: GTSNPN, SVGIG (reference sequence). Deletions cut 6 bases from V and 4 bases from J, with 13 bases between. The CDR3 reads CACSRGRYEQYF. CDR3 sequence (DNA): TGTGCCTGTTCTAGGGGTCGGTACGAGCAGTACTTC.

CDR3 loop: CASSRRQQGDTQYF. Here the CDR3 DNA reads TGTGCCAGCAGCCGTCGACAGCAGGGAGATACGCAGTATTTT. The gene calls are TRBV14 and TRBJ2-3, with D tentatively TRBD1 (5 bases). CDR3 length equals 14 residues. Germline lookup yields CDR1 SGHDN and CDR2 FVKESK. The germline V and J ends were trimmed by 4 bases and 5 bases, with 13 bases remaining between them.

The chain uses TRBV19 and TRBJ2-3, with D possibly being TRBD1 (7 bases). The CDR3 contains 16 residues. Germline CDR1 reads LNHDA; CDR2 reads SQIVND (reference sequence). Trimming stripped 0 bases from V and 4 bases from J, with 14 bases between. The CDR3 reads CASSIDSGGGSDTQYF. In DNA, the CDR3 is TGTGCCAGTAGTATAGATTCAGGGGGAGGCTCAGATACGCAGTATTTT.

DNA for the CDR3: TGTGCCAGCAGTGAACAACCACAGGAGGGTACGCAGTATTTT. Protein: CASSEQPQEGTQYF. This chain links TRBV2 with TRBJ2-3; a weak D match, TRBD2 (6 bases). Germline CDR1 reads SNHLY; CDR2 reads FYNNEI. CDR3 size: 14 residues. V shed 2 bases and J shed 8 bases, with 14 bases lying between them.

The chain joins TRBV2 to TRBJ2-3, with no clear D. V was pared by 4 bases and J by 1 base, with 9 bases between. This CDR3 contains 14 residues. In germline, CDR1 is SNHLY, CDR2 FYNNEI. CDR3 nucleotide sequence: TGTGCCAGCAGTGCTTACCGCGGCACAGATACGCAGTATTTT. The encoded protein is CASSAYRGTDTQYF.

CDR3: CASSQSGGGFEKLFF. The CDR3 DNA sequence: TGCGCCAGCAGCCAATCAGGGGGCGGATTTGAAAAACTGTTTTTT. The chain recombines TRBV4-1 with TRBJ1-4, with 8 positions matching TRBD1. CDR3 size: 15 residues. CDR1 is MGHRA, CDR2 YSYEKL, per germline. V shed 2 bases and J 7 bases; nucleotides not matched to a gene: 6.

This clone was seen a handful of times. This chain joins TRBV27 and TRBJ1-2; TRBD1 matches at 9 bases. This CDR3 region has 13 residues. With V trimmed by 5 bases and J by 8 bases, 6 bases remained unmatched. In germline, CDR1 is MNHEY, CDR2 SMNVEV (reference sequence). The CDR3 sequence: CASSPDRGGGYTF. The CDR3 DNA reads TGTGCCAGCAGTCCTGACAGGGGGGGAGGCTACACCTTC.

The chain uses TRBV28 and TRBJ1-5, with D hard to call. CDR3 size: 11 residues. V was trimmed by 6 bases and J by 10 bases, leaving 10 bases between them. The germline V gene encodes CDR1 MDHEN and CDR2 SYDVKM. The CDR3 protein is CASRSSPPQHF. CDR3 DNA sequence: TGTGCCAGCAGGAGTTCCCCCCCCCAGCATTTT.

The V call is TRBV4-1, the J call TRBJ1-1; the match to TRBD1 covers 9 bases. The CDR3 is made up of 14 amino acids. From germline, CDR1 is MGHRA and CDR2 YSYEKL. After removal of 3 bases from V and 3 bases from J, the junction contained 2 bases not matched to a gene. DNA for the CDR3: TGCGCCAGCAGCCAGGGACAGGGCCACACTGAAGCTTTCTTT. This gives the protein CASSQGQGHTEAFF.

The chain combines TRBV15 with TRBJ1-5; the D gene is possibly TRBD1 (5 bases). CDR3 length equals 14 residues. With 2 bases removed from V and 2 bases from J, the gap between germline ends came to 7 bases. Germline V gene sequence: CDR1 LNHNV, CDR2 YYDKDF (reference sequence). The CDR3 coding sequence is TGTGCCACCAGCAGACAGGGTGGCAATCAGCCCCAGCATTTT. Protein sequence: CATSRQGGNQPQHF.

This sequence joins TRBV7-3 and TRBJ1-1, with D perhaps TRBD1 (5 bases). There are 13 residues in the CDR3. The germline gives CDR1 SGHTA, CDR2 FQGTGA. V gave up 4 bases and J gave up 3 bases, with 9 bases separating them. The CDR3 here is CASSSTRDTEAFF. For the CDR3, the DNA is TGTGCCAGCAGCTCGACCAGGGACACTGAAGCTTTCTTT.